The 20 T cell receptor beta chains below were found in one sample sequenced in a study of blood T cells in healthy people across ages. A sample-barcoded 5' primer and a J-beta primer mix were used in a second PCR of roughly 6 to 11 cycles. Using its own MiXCR run on the 5' RACE reads, TCRdb lists one record per CDR3 protein. The sample shows 1.5 million to 2 million distinct CDR3 sequences, around 42% of them seen only once. Sample: blood. Receptors originate from a human donor in good health.

The chain uses TRBV2 and TRBJ2-3, with no clear D. Between the trimmed V and J ends, which lost 8 bases and 2 bases, there was a span of 8 bases. The CDR3 covers 12 residues. The germline CDR1 and CDR2 sequences are SNHLY and FYNNEI. The CDR3 DNA reads as TGTGCCAGCGGCGTTAACACAGATACGCAGTATTTT. This sequence encodes CASGVNTDTQYF.

This clonotype was counted only a few times. The chain combines TRBV6-6 with TRBJ1-6, with 8 bases aligning to TRBD1. CDR1 is MNHNY and CDR2 is SVGAGI in the germline V gene (reference sequence). This CDR3 has 16 residues. J was trimmed by 7 bases and V by 6 bases; bases with no gene match: 11. The CDR3 sequence is CASSLLPTGANSPLHF. As DNA, the CDR3 is TGTGCCAGCAGCCTCCTCCCGACAGGGGCGAATTCACCCCTCCACTTT.

V and J are TRBV7-3 and TRBJ2-6; D call uncertain. This CDR3 contains 13 residues. Trimming took 4 bases from V and 6 from J, leaving 7 bases between them. The germline V gene has CDR1 SGHTA and CDR2 FQGTGA. As DNA, the CDR3 is TGTGCCAGCAGCTCCTCCCAGGCCAACGTCCTGACTTTC. Its protein is CASSSSQANVLTF.

J is TRBJ2-1 and V is TRBV10-1; no clear D gene. Germline values: CDR1 WNHNN, CDR2 SYGVQD (reference sequence). The CDR3 runs 16 residues. V lost 6 bases and J 2 bases, leaving 17 bases between the germline ends. The CDR3 DNA reads TGCGCCAGCAGACGTAAAGTTAGAGCCCCCTACAATGAGCAGTTCTTC. Translated, it gives CASRRKVRAPYNEQFF.

This clonotype was counted between two and nine times. This chain links TRBV2 with TRBJ2-3; no firm D call. Trimming removed 7 bases from V and 3 bases from J, with 17 bases in between. Germline loops: CDR1 SNHLY, CDR2 FYNNEI. This CDR3 region has 15 residues. This CDR3 reads CASNKNRLETDTQYF. CDR3 in DNA: TGTGCCAGCAACAAAAATCGGTTGGAGACAGATACGCAGTATTTT.

Comments on this clonotype: One junction end disagrees with the germline gene, perhaps due to a read error. The rearrangement uses TRBV29-1 and TRBJ2-5, with D hard to call. From germline, CDR1 is SQVTM and CDR2 ANQGSEA. CDR3 length: 11 residues. CDR3 in amino acids: CSVASSETPYF. DNA of the CDR3: TGCAGCGTTGCGTCGTCGGAGACCCCGTACTTC.

This chain connects TRBV28 to TRBJ1-1, with unresolved D. The CDR3 spans 15 residues. V lost 4 bases, J lost 0 bases, and 12 bases lay in between. CDR1 is MDHEN and CDR2 is SYDVKM in the germline V gene. The CDR3 sequence: CASSSVGFMNTEAFF. As DNA, the CDR3 is TGTGCCAGCAGTTCTGTAGGGTTTATGAACACTGAAGCTTTCTTT.

A few counts support this clonotype. The V gene is TRBV6-5, the J gene TRBJ2-1; D unclear. V was trimmed by 5 bases and J by 2 bases, leaving 13 bases between them. This CDR3 region has 15 residues. Looked up from germline, CDR1 is MNHEY and CDR2 is SVGAGI. The CDR3 DNA follows: TGTGCCAGCAGTCCCGGCCTAGGCGCCTACAATGAGCAGTTCTTC. Translated: CASSPGLGAYNEQFF.

There are a few counts of this clonotype. This chain uses TRBV6-6 with TRBJ1-1; unclear D gene. The CDR3 sequence is 14 residues long. V was clipped by 6 bases and J by 6 bases, with 17 bases between them. CDR1 is MNHNY and CDR2 is SVGAGI in the germline V gene (reference sequence). CDR3 amino acids: CASSPLEGVAEAFF. As DNA, the CDR3 is TGTGCCAGCAGCCCCCTTGAGGGAGTAGCTGAAGCTTTCTTT.

The V gene is TRBV5-5, the J gene TRBJ1-1; TRBD1 matches 11 bases. The junction had 3 bases not matched to a gene; V was cut back by 7 bases and J by 1 base. This CDR3 region has 14 residues. CDR1 and CDR2 (germline): SGHKS, YYEKEE (reference sequence). CDR3 in DNA: TGTGCCAGCGGACAGGGGGCGAAGAACACTGAAGCTTTCTTT. Translation gives CASGQGAKNTEAFF.

This clonotype occurred a few times. The rearrangement joins TRBV28 to TRBJ2-7; weak D call: TRBD1 (5 bases). V lost 6 bases and J lost 3, with 15 bases in between. This CDR3 region has 14 residues. Looked up from germline, CDR1 is MDHEN and CDR2 is SYDVKM. CDR3 protein: CASSTTPQGYEQYF. CDR3 nucleotide sequence: TGTGCCAGCAGCACCACTCCCCAGGGCTACGAGCAGTACTTC.

The gene calls are TRBV5-6 and TRBJ2-7; D is possibly TRBD1 (6 bases). From germline, CDR1 is SGHDT and CDR2 YYEEEE. The V gene lost 2 bases and the J gene lost 1 base, with 19 bases spanning the gap. CDR3 length: 17 residues. The CDR3 DNA sequence: TGTGCCAGCAGCTTCCTACCGGGACATCGCACTTCCTACGAGCAGTACTTC. Translating it yields CASSFLPGHRTSYEQYF.

This clonotype was counted only a few times. The genes are TRBV5-1 and TRBJ2-1, with 7 nucleotides matching TRBD2. This CDR3 is built from 16 residues. The trim removed 4 bases at V and 4 bases at J, leaving 11 bases unmatched. The germline V gene has CDR1 SGHRS and CDR2 YFSETQ. This CDR3 is CASSPEGRGIYNEQFF. The CDR3 region has the DNA TGCGCCAGCAGCCCAGAAGGGAGGGGAATATACAATGAGCAGTTCTTC.

This CDR3 is CSARLGGSSYEQYF. DNA for the CDR3: TGCAGTGCCCGCCTTGGGGGCAGCTCCTACGAGCAGTACTTC. V gene TRBV20-1 combines with J gene TRBJ2-7, with D perhaps TRBD1 (6 bases). The V gene's germline CDR1 is DFQATT and CDR2 SNEGSKA (reference sequence). Trimming removed 6 bases at V and 0 bases at J, with 15 bases between. The CDR3 has 14 amino acids.

In its sample, this clonotype was seen many times. The chain couples TRBV28 to TRBJ2-7; D is undetermined. Germline values: CDR1 MDHEN, CDR2 SYDVKM. The V end was cut by 2 bases, the J end by 2 bases, with 4 bases between. The CDR3 has 12 residues. The CDR3 spells CASSLRAYEQYF. The CDR3 bases are TGTGCCAGCAGTTTAAGGGCCTACGAGCAGTACTTC. The variable domain in full, with the rest retrieved from reference TRBV28 and TRBJ2-7, is DVKVTQSSRYLVKRTGEKVFLECVQDMDHENMFWYRQDPGLGLRLIYFSYDVKMKEKGDIPEGYSVSREKKERFSLILESASTNQTSMYLCASSLRAYEQYFGPGTRLTVT.

The CDR3 reads CASSSRYPGSNTEAFF. DNA of the CDR3: TGTGCCAGCAGCTCTAGGTATCCGGGCTCGAACACTGAAGCTTTCTTT. J is TRBJ1-1 and V is TRBV7-2; no clear D gene. Germline CDR1 reads SGHTA; CDR2 reads FQGNSA. V was cut by 4 bases and J by 1 base, with 16 bases left in between. The CDR3 contains 16 residues.

The rearrangement links TRBV11-1 to TRBJ2-1; no clear D. The CDR3 totals 13 residues. Trimming removed 3 bases at V and 7 bases at J, with 10 bases between. Germline V gene sequence: CDR1 SGHAT, CDR2 FQDESV (reference sequence). The CDR3 is CASSFLESNEQFF. The CDR3 coding sequence is TGTGCCAGCAGCTTTTTAGAAAGTAATGAGCAGTTCTTC.

This clonotype was found a few times. The chain has TRBV5-1 and TRBJ2-7; tentative D call: TRBD1 (6 bases). The germline V and J ends were trimmed by 0 bases and 0 bases, with 13 bases remaining between them. The length of the CDR3 is 16 residues. Germline CDR1 reads SGHRS; CDR2 reads YFSETQ. The CDR3 is CASSLEQGGFSYEQYF. CDR3 sequence (DNA): TGCGCCAGCAGCTTGGAACAGGGCGGTTTCTCCTACGAGCAGTACTTC.

The sample holds one count of this clonotype. The gene calls are TRBV6-1 and TRBJ2-3; 8 bases are a match to TRBD2. The CDR3 is 16 residues long. Germline V gene lookup returns CDR1 MNHNS and CDR2 SASEGT. The J segment lost 6 bases and the V segment lost 0 bases, leaving 8 bases of the junction unmatched. The CDR3 sequence: CASSEAGRTSWDTQYF. CDR3 sequence (DNA): TGTGCCAGCAGTGAAGCAGGGCGGACTAGCTGGGATACGCAGTATTTT.

This chain connects TRBV5-1 to TRBJ2-3; tentative D call: TRBD1 (5 bases). Per the germline V gene, CDR1 is SGHRS and CDR2 is YFSETQ. The CDR3 contains 14 residues. The V gene lost 4 bases and the J gene lost 4 bases, with 13 bases spanning the gap. CDR3 sequence reads: CASSQDKAPDTQYF. In DNA, the CDR3 is TGCGCCAGCAGCCAGGACAAAGCGCCAGATACGCAGTATTTT.